This passage covers 25 T cell receptor beta chains from one sample sequenced in a study of T cell responses to AZD1222 COVID-19 vaccine. Here immunoSEQ multiplex PCR was the method, and the copy in TCRdb shows in-frame clones only, minus some. The repertoire holds more than 85,000 clones, with roughly 87% as singletons. The sequences come from peripheral blood, collected on day 0 of AZD1222 vaccination. All receptors derive from an adult in good health.

Concerning this clone: It is unclear where the CDR3 begins or ends on the DNA, so no DNA is shown, and the CDR3 is as TCRdb lists it. The J gene is TRBJ1-3, the V gene TRBV21-1. TRBV21-1 is a documented pseudogene. The CDR3 is 22 amino acids in total, end residues counted. The CDR3 here is CASTLPPCGTWVALGSGNTIYF.

The chain joins TRBV6-5 to TRBJ1-1; D call uncertain. Trimming shortened V by 7 bases and J by 1 base, and 10 bases separated the two germline ends. Germline V gene lookup returns CDR1 MNHEY and CDR2 SVGAGI. The CDR3 is made up of 13 amino acids. The CDR3 DNA reads TGTGCCAGCATTTCCCAGACGAACACTGAAGCTTTCTTT. Protein sequence: CASISQTNTEAFF.

Here the CDR3 reads CASRPLLATGTDTQYF. The CDR3 DNA reads as TGCGCCAGCAGACCGTTACTAGCGACTGGCACAGATACGCAGTATTTT. The genes are TRBV5-1 and TRBJ2-3, with 7 positions matching TRBD2. CDR3 length: 16 amino acids. Germline assignment: CDR1 SGHRS and CDR2 YFSETQ. Unmatched junction bases numbered 10, after V lost 5 bases and J lost 1 base.

The V call is TRBV4-2, the J call TRBJ2-4, with 10 nucleotides matching TRBD2. CDR1 is LGHNA and CDR2 is YNFKEQ in the germline V gene. J lost 1 base, V lost 1 base, and 7 bases had no gene match. CDR3 length: 18 amino acids. This CDR3 is CASSQGLAGEGAKNIQYF. DNA of the CDR3: TGTGCCAGCAGCCAAGGGCTAGCGGGAGAGGGGGCCAAAAACATTCAGTACTTC.

The rearrangement joins TRBV5-1 to TRBJ2-7; TRBD2 matches 12 bases. Germline lookup yields CDR1 SGHRS and CDR2 YFSETQ. The CDR3 totals 15 residues. Germline trimming cut 4 bases from V and 2 bases from J; bases unmatched to any gene: 4. The CDR3 DNA reads TGCGCCAGCAGCCCAACTAGCGGGGGGACCTACGAGCAGTACTTC. It translates to CASSPTSGGTYEQYF.

The chain uses TRBV20-1 and TRBJ2-7; TRBD2 aligns across 7 bases. Germline V gives CDR1 DFQATT, CDR2 SNEGSKA (reference sequence). This CDR3 has 13 amino acids. V trimming: 3 bases; J trimming: 2 bases; junction bases outside the gene matches: 4. Here the CDR3 DNA reads TGCAGTGCTAGTCGGGGACTACCCTACGAGCAGTACTTC. Translated: CSASRGLPYEQYF.

This clone was recorded only once. The gene calls are TRBV29-1 and TRBJ2-4, with 7 nucleotides matching TRBD1. Germline V gives CDR1 SQVTM, CDR2 ANQGSEA. Trimming at V came to 7 bases and at J to 1 base, leaving 4 bases not matched to a gene. The CDR3 totals 13 residues. The chain's CDR3 is CSATGTAKNIQYF. The CDR3 DNA reads TGCAGCGCGACAGGGACGGCCAAAAACATTCAGTACTTC.

The chain combines TRBV2 with TRBJ2-3; 11 bases match TRBD2. This CDR3 has 17 residues. V shed 7 bases and J 1 base; nucleotides not matched to a gene: 10. Germline CDR1 and CDR2: SNHLY and FYNNEI. This CDR3 is CASMRGTSGLGTDTQYF. CDR3 DNA: TGTGCCAGCATGCGCGGGACTAGCGGACTCGGCACAGATACGCAGTATTTT.

Only one count was recorded for this clone. One end of the junction varies from germline; a read error may be responsible. Other DNA sequences of this sample code for an identical CDR3. V is TRBV11-2 and J is TRBJ2-1; no firm D call. Germline-derived CDR1 and CDR2 are SGHAT and FQNNGV. The CDR3 has 16 residues. CDR3 loop: CASSLPPGFKASEQFF. The CDR3 nucleotides are TGTGCCAGTAGCTTACCCCCGGGCTTCAAAGCAAGTGAGCAGTTCTTC.

This chain uses TRBV18 with TRBJ1-3; no reliable D call. Trimming pared 1 base from V and 0 bases from J, leaving 10 bases between. Germline V gives CDR1 KGHSH, CDR2 LQKENI. The length of the CDR3 is 16 residues. This CDR3 is CASSPRNSYSGNTIYF. The CDR3 nucleotides read TGTGCCAGCTCACCACGTAACAGCTACTCTGGAAACACCATATATTTT.

The J gene is TRBJ2-3, the V gene TRBV25-1; D could derive from TRBD1 or TRBD2 (5 bases each). This CDR3 is built from 16 residues. Germline V lookup: CDR1 MGHDK, CDR2 SYGVNS. Trimming pared 6 bases from V and 0 bases from J, leaving 16 bases between. CDR3 DNA: TGTGCCAGCAGGGGGGAGCGGAGTATTAGCACAGATACGCAGTATTTT. Protein sequence: CASRGERSISTDTQYF.

This sequence joins TRBV5-1 and TRBJ1-4; 7 bases line up with TRBD1. Germline lookup yields CDR1 SGHRS and CDR2 YFSETQ. This CDR3 has 16 residues. V lost 5 bases to trimming and J lost 11 bases; unmatched junction nucleotides: 18. CDR3 residues: CASREARGRRYAKLFF. The CDR3, as DNA: TGCGCCAGCAGAGAGGCGAGGGGGCGCCGATATGCGAAACTGTTTTTT.

The genes are TRBV7-3 and TRBJ2-5, with 7 bases lining up with TRBD1. V trimming: 5 bases; J trimming: 4 bases; junction bases outside the gene matches: 7. The V gene's germline CDR1 is SGHTA and CDR2 FQGTGA. The CDR3 runs 14 residues. This chain's CDR3 is CASSPMGTVETQYF. Here the CDR3 DNA reads TGTGCCAGCAGCCCAATGGGGACAGTAGAGACCCAGTACTTC.

The chain couples TRBV27 to TRBJ1-4, with 7 nucleotides matching TRBD1. Trimming cost V 5 bases and J 8 bases; bases outside gene matches: 11. The CDR3 consists of 15 residues. Germline V lookup: CDR1 MNHEY, CDR2 SMNVEV (reference sequence). CDR3 residues: CASSTWAGGREKLFF. The CDR3 DNA reads as TGTGCCAGCAGTACCTGGGCAGGGGGGCGGGAAAAACTGTTTTTT.

The V and J genes are TRBV7-2 and TRBJ2-7, with D maybe TRBD1 (5 bases). Trimming stripped 3 bases from V and 2 bases from J, with 20 bases between. The germline V gene encodes CDR1 SGHTA and CDR2 FQGNSA. The CDR3 spans 17 residues. CDR3 protein: CASSFQLGAYDPYEQYF. Here the CDR3 DNA reads TGTGCCAGCAGCTTCCAGTTAGGGGCCTACGACCCCTACGAGCAGTACTTC.

The rearrangement links TRBV19 to TRBJ1-4, with D unresolved. V was cut by 7 bases and J by 4 bases, with 7 bases left in between. This CDR3 has 12 amino acids. Germline CDR1 LNHDA, CDR2 SQIVND (reference sequence). The CDR3 loop is CASKTGNEKLFF. In DNA, the CDR3 is TGTGCCAGTAAGACTGGTAATGAAAAACTGTTTTTT. Complete variable domain (other parts from reference TRBV19 and TRBJ1-4): DGGITQSPKYLFRKEGQNVTLSCEQNLNHDAMYWYRQDPGQGLRLIYYSQIVNDFQKGDIAEGYSVSREKKESFPLTVTSAQKNPTAFYLCASKTGNEKLFFGSGTQLSVL.

The chain recombines TRBV7-2 with TRBJ1-1; 7 bases align to TRBD1. The J segment lost 10 bases and the V segment lost 3 bases, leaving 11 bases of the junction unmatched. Germline CDR1 is SGHTA and CDR2 is FQGNSA. This CDR3 comprises 14 residues. Here the CDR3 reads CASSFPSQGGGAFF. DNA for the CDR3: TGTGCCAGCAGCTTCCCAAGTCAGGGGGGAGGAGCTTTCTTT.

The rearrangement uses TRBV4-3 and TRBJ2-1; 11 bases match TRBD2. CDR1 is LGHNA, CDR2 YSLEER, per germline. The CDR3 consists of 15 residues. V lost 1 base and J lost 8; bases outside the gene matches: 4. Here the CDR3 DNA reads TGCGCCAGCAGCCAAGTTGGGACTAGCGGAGATGAGCAGTTCTTC. Translated, it gives CASSQVGTSGDEQFF.

The rearrangement uses TRBV5-1 and TRBJ2-2, with 8 nucleotides matching TRBD1. Germline V gene data show CDR1 as SGHRS and CDR2 as YFSETQ. The ends lost 4 bases at V and 3 bases at J; junction bases unmatched: 14. CDR3 length: 18 amino acids. The CDR3 reads CASSPRPTGAVDTGELFF. The CDR3, as DNA: TGCGCCAGCAGCCCGAGGCCGACAGGGGCGGTCGACACCGGGGAGCTGTTTTTT.

V is TRBV3-1 (or the pseudogene TRBV3-2) and J is TRBJ2-1, with TRBD2 identical over 8 bases. The CDR3 is 15 amino acids. The V gene end was trimmed by 4 bases and the J gene end by 11 bases; junction bases not matched to a gene: 13. Germline V gives CDR1 LGHDT, CDR2 YNNKEL (reference sequence). The CDR3 DNA reads TGTGCCAGCAGCCTCACAACTACTAGCGGCCGAAAGCAGTTCTTC. Protein product: CASSLTTTSGRKQFF.

CDR3 in amino acids: CAISEGSISYNEQFF. In DNA, the CDR3 is TGTGCCATCAGTGAGGGGTCAATCTCCTACAATGAGCAGTTCTTC. The V gene is TRBV10-3, the J gene TRBJ2-1; D unresolved. The V gene's germline CDR1 is ENHRY and CDR2 SYGVKD. The CDR3 contains 15 residues. Trimming pared 2 bases from V and 0 bases from J, leaving 8 bases between.

V gene TRBV4-1 combines with J gene TRBJ1-2, with 9 bases lining up with TRBD1. The CDR3 contains 14 residues. Unmatched junction bases numbered 6, after V lost 3 bases and J lost 7 bases. The germline V gene encodes CDR1 MGHRA and CDR2 YSYEKL. DNA for the CDR3: TGCGCCAGCAGCCAGCCGGGACAGGGACTTGGCTACACCTTC. Translated: CASSQPGQGLGYTF.

V is TRBV7-9 and J is TRBJ2-7; D tentatively fits TRBD1 or TRBD2 (6 bases each). V was shortened by 2 bases and J by 1 base, with 15 bases between the two germline ends. Germline lookup yields CDR1 SEHNR and CDR2 FQNEAQ (reference sequence). The CDR3 runs to 16 residues. The CDR3 loop reads CASSLSRGTTSYEQYF. The CDR3 DNA reads TGTGCCAGCAGCTTAAGCCGGGGGACAACTTCCTACGAGCAGTACTTC.

This chain connects TRBV18 to TRBJ2-7; D perhaps matches TRBD1 (5 bases). Germline V CDR1 and CDR2: KGHSH, LQKENI. Trimming pared 4 bases from V and 6 bases from J, leaving 16 bases between. This CDR3 has 14 amino acids. The CDR3 nucleotides are TGTGCCAGCTCACGAGAACAGGTAAATGCCGAGCAGTACTTC. Its protein product is CASSREQVNAEQYF.

In this sample, this clone turned up a few times. The rearrangement joins TRBV3-1 (or the pseudogene TRBV3-2) to TRBJ2-5, with D uncertain. This CDR3 spans 16 amino acids. The V end lost 5 bases, the J end lost 5 bases, and 21 bases lay between the germline ends. Germline V CDR1 and CDR2: LGHDT, YNNKEL (reference sequence). The CDR3 DNA is TGTGCCAGCAGCTCGCAGTATCCCATTTTCTCTGAGACCCAGTACTTC. This translates into CASSSQYPIFSETQYF.